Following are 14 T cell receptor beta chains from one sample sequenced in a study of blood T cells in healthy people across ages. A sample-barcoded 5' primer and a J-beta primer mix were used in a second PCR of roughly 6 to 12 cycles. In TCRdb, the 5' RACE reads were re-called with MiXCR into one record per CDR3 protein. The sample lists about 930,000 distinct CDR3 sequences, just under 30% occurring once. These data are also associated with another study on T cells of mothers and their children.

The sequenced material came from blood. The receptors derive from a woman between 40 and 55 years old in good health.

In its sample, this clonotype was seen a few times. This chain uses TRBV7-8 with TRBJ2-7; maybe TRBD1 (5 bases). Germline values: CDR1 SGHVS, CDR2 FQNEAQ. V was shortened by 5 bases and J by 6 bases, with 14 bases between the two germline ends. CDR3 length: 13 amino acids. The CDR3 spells CASSLKQDGEQYF. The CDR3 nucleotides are TGTGCCAGCAGCCTCAAACAGGACGGCGAGCAGTACTTC. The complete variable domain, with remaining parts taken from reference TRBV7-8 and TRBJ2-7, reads GAGVSQSPRYKVAKRGQDVALRCDPISGHVSLFWYQQALGQGPEFLTYFQNEAQLDKSGLPSDRFFAERPEGSVSTLKIQRTQQEDSAVYLCASSLKQDGEQYFGPGTRLTVT.

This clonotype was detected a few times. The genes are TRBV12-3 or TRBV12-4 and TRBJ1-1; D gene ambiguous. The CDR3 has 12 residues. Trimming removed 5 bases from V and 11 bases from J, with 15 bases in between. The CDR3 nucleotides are TGTGCCAGCAGTCCCTCCGGCAGGAAGGCTTTCTTT. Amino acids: CASSPSGRKAFF.

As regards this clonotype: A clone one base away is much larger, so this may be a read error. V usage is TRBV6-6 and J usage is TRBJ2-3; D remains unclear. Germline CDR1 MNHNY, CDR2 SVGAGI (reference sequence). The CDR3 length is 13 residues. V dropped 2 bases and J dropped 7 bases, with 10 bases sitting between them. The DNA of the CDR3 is TGTGCCAGCAGTTACCCGGGCCTAAATACGCAGTATTTT. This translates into CASSYPGLNTQYF.

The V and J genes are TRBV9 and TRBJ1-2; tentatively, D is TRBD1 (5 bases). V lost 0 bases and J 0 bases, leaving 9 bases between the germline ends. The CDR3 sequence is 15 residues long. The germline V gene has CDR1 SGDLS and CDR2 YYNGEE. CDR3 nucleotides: TGTGCCAGCAGCGTAGATGGGGCTTCTAACTATGGCTACACCTTC. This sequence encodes CASSVDGASNYGYTF.

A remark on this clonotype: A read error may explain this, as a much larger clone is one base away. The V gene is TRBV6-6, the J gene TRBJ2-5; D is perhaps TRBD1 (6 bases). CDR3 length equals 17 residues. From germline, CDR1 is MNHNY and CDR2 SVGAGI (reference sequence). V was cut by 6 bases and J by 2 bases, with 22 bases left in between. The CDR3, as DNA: TGTGCCAGCAGCAGGGGATACAGTGCCCCTCGGCAAGAGACCCAGTACTTC. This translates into CASSRGYSAPRQETQYF.

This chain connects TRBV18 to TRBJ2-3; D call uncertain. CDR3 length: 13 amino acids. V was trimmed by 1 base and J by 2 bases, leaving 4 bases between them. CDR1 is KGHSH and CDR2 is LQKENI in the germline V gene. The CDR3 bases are TGTGCCAGCTCACCACGATACACAGATACGCAGTATTTT. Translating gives CASSPRYTDTQYF.

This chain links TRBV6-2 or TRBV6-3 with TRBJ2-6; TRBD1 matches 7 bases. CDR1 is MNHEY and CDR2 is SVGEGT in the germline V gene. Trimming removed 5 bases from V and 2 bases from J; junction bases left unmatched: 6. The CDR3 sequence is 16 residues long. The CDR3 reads CASSDREATGANVLTF. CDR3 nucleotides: TGTGCCAGCAGTGACAGGGAAGCTACTGGGGCCAACGTCCTGACTTTC.

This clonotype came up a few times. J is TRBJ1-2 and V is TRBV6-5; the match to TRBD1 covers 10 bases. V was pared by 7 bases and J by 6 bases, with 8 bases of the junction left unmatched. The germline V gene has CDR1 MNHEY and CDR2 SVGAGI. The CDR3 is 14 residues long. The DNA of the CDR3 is TGTGCCAGCAAAAACGCCGGGACAGGGGATGGCTACACCTTC. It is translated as CASKNAGTGDGYTF.

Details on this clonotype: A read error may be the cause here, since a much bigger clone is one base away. The CDR3 DNA sequence: TGCGCCAGCGGCTTTACAGGGGCCCTTGAGACCCAGTACTTC. Translating it yields CASGFTGALETQYF. The V gene is TRBV5-1, the J gene TRBJ2-5; 7 bases match TRBD1. The CDR3 loop spans 14 amino acids. Germline CDR1 is SGHRS and CDR2 is YFSETQ. Full variable domain (missing parts from reference TRBV5-1 and TRBJ2-5): KAGVTQTPRYLIKTRGQQVTLSCSPISGHRSVSWYQQTPGQGLQFLFEYFSETQRNKGNFPGRFSGRQFSNSRSEMNVSTLELGDSALYLCASGFTGALETQYFGPGTRLLVL.

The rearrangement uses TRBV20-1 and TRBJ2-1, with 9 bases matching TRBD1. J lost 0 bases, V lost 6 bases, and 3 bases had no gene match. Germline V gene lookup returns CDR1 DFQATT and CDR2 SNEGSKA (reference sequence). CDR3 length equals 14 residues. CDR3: CSAPGQGSYNEQFF. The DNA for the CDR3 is TGCAGTGCCCCGGGACAGGGCTCCTACAATGAGCAGTTCTTC.

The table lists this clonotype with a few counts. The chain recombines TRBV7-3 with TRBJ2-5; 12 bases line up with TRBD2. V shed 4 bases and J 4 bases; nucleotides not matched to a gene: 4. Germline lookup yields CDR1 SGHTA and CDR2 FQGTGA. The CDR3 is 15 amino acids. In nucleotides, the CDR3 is TGTGCCAGCAGCTCTAGCGGGGGGGTGGGAGAGACCCAGTACTTC. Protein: CASSSSGGVGETQYF.

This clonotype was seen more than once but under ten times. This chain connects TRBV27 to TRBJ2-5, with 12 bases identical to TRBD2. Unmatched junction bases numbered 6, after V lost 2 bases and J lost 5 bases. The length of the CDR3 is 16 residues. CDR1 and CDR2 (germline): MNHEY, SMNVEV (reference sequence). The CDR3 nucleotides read TGTGCCAGCAGTTTACTAGCGGGGGGGCCGGGGGAGACCCAGTACTTC. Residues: CASSLLAGGPGETQYF.

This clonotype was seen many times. CDR3 sequence reads: CASSNRTGGYEQYF. The CDR3 DNA follows: TGCGCCAGCAGCAACCGGACAGGGGGCTACGAGCAGTACTTC. V gene TRBV5-1 combines with J gene TRBJ2-7, with TRBD1 identical over 10 bases. V shed 4 bases, J shed 3 bases, and the junction held 4 bases outside the gene matches. CDR1 SGHRS and CDR2 YFSETQ come from the germline V gene. The CDR3 runs 14 residues.

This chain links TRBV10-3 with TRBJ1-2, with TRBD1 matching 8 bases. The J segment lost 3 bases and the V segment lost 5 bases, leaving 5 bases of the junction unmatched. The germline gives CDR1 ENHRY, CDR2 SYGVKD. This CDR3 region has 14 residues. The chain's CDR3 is CAISQATGDYGYTF. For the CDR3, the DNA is TGTGCCATCAGTCAGGCGACAGGGGACTATGGCTACACCTTC.